The 13 T cell receptor beta chains reported below all come from one sample, sequenced in a study of T cells after posttransplantation cyclophosphamide. This table comes from immunoSEQ multiplex PCR, and its TCRdb copy is limited to in-frame clones, with some not included. Found here are approximately 10,000 clones, about 86% of them singletons; the top ten hold approximately 3.5%. Sampled 1 year posttransplant, controls received myeloablative marrow transplants, methotrexate and a calcineurin inhibitor. Sequencing used PBMCs, obtained 350 to 400 days after allogeneic stem cell transplant with calcineurin inhibitor and methotrexate. These receptors originate from a male patient between 25 and 40 years old who received an allogeneic stem cell transplant from an unrelated donor, was CMV-positive, and had acute GVHD only. Some T cells may have originated in the graft donor.

This clone was counted once. The rearrangement uses TRBV19 and TRBJ1-2, with TRBD1 matching over 8 bases. The CDR3 contains 15 residues. Per germline, CDR1 LNHDA and CDR2 SQIVND (reference sequence). J was trimmed by 5 bases and V by 2 bases; bases with no gene match: 7. The DNA for the CDR3 is TGTGCCAGTAGTATATTCCGGGACAGGCTTTATGGCTACACCTTC. Amino acid sequence: CASSIFRDRLYGYTF.

V and J are TRBV19 and TRBJ1-1; D is perhaps TRBD1 (6 bases). The V gene lost 7 bases and the J gene lost 1 base, with 13 bases spanning the gap. The CDR3 sequence is 14 residues long. Germline CDR1 and CDR2: LNHDA and SQIVND (reference sequence). For the CDR3, the DNA is TGTGCCAGTAAAGTGGCAGGGGAGAACACTGAAGCTTTCTTT. Its translation is CASKVAGENTEAFF.

This chain links TRBV10-2 with TRBJ1-1; D is unclear. This CDR3 region has 13 residues. V lost 4 bases and J 1 base, leaving 7 bases between the germline ends. In germline, CDR1 is WSHSY, CDR2 SAAADI. The CDR3 nucleotides read TGCGCCAGCAGTGTGGCTGGGAACACTGAAGCTTTCTTT. This sequence encodes CASSVAGNTEAFF.

CDR3 loop: CASRGLLQGEQYF. In DNA form, the CDR3 reads TGTGCCAGCAGGGGACTACTCCAAGGGGAGCAGTACTTC. This chain links TRBV6-1 with TRBJ2-7; 7 bases fit TRBD2. The CDR3 is made up of 13 amino acids. Germline V gene lookup returns CDR1 MNHNS and CDR2 SASEGT. V dropped 6 bases and J dropped 7; count of bases not matched to a gene: 9.

V is TRBV29-1 and J is TRBJ1-1; D possibly corresponds to TRBD1 (5 bases). V was cut by 1 base and J by 0 bases, with 6 bases left in between. The CDR3 totals 13 residues. Germline CDR1 reads SQVTM; CDR2 reads ANQGSEA. The CDR3 is CSVEGQLNTEAFF. The CDR3 DNA reads TGCAGCGTTGAAGGACAGCTGAACACTGAAGCTTTCTTT. The entire variable domain, with the rest obtained from reference TRBV29-1 and TRBJ1-1, is as follows: SAVISQKPSRDICQRGTSLTIQCQVDSQVTMMFWYRQQPGQSLTLIATANQGSEATYESGFVIDKFPISRPNLTFSTLTVSNMSPEDSSIYLCSVEGQLNTEAFFGQGTRLTVV.

The rearrangement links TRBV19 to TRBJ1-5; D is uncertain. Germline V gene lookup returns CDR1 LNHDA and CDR2 SQIVND (reference sequence). The CDR3 consists of 11 residues. Deletions cut 1 base from V and 15 bases from J, with 10 bases between. The CDR3 DNA reads TGTGCCAGTAGTATAGGAGGAACGGGGCATTTT. Translating it yields CASSIGGTGHF. The variable domain in full, with the rest retrieved from reference TRBV19 and TRBJ1-5, is DGGITQSPKYLFRKEGQNVTLSCEQNLNHDAMYWYRQDPGQGLRLIYYSQIVNDFQKGDIAEGYSVSREKKESFPLTVTSAQKNPTAFYLCASSIGGTGHFGDGTRLSIL.

This clone was picked up a small number of times. The chain couples TRBV7-2 to TRBJ2-5; 10 nucleotides match TRBD2. Losses at the gene ends were 2 bases for V and 2 bases for J; bases not matched to a gene: 2. This CDR3 comprises 15 residues. Germline lookup yields CDR1 SGHTA and CDR2 FQGNSA. The CDR3 DNA reads as TGTGCCAGCAGCTTATTTAGCGGGGGGCAAGAGACCCAGTACTTC. Translating gives CASSLFSGGQETQYF.

The rearrangement links TRBV29-1 to TRBJ2-1; no clear D gene. This CDR3 comprises 12 residues. The V end lost 3 bases, the J end lost 6 bases, and 9 bases lay between the germline ends. From germline, CDR1 is SQVTM and CDR2 ANQGSEA. CDR3 in DNA: TGCAGCGTTGATTTTAGCAGCAATGAGCAGTTCTTC. Its protein product is CSVDFSSNEQFF.

The rearrangement links TRBV5-1 to TRBJ2-3; weak D call: TRBD2 (5 bases). The CDR3 has 15 amino acids. V lost 0 bases to trimming and J lost 2 bases, with 10 bases between them. The germline V gene has CDR1 SGHRS and CDR2 YFSETQ. The CDR3 DNA follows: TGCGCCAGCAGCTTGGAGGAGCGGCCCACAGATACGCAGTATTTT. Its translation: CASSLEERPTDTQYF.

The V gene is TRBV4-2, the J gene TRBJ2-7, with D perhaps TRBD1 (5 bases). This CDR3 is built from 12 residues. Germline lookup yields CDR1 LGHNA and CDR2 YNFKEQ. V lost 4 bases and J 3 bases, leaving 7 bases between the germline ends. The CDR3 nucleotides read TGTGCCAGCAGCCCAGACAGCTACGAGCAGTACTTC. As protein: CASSPDSYEQYF.

The chain has TRBV7-2 and TRBJ1-2; 9 bases fit TRBD1. The CDR3 has 13 residues. V was clipped by 6 bases and J by 10 bases; unmatched bases: 9. Germline lookup yields CDR1 SGHTA and CDR2 FQGNSA. CDR3 amino acids: CASSLGQGWVYTF. The CDR3 DNA is TGTGCCAGCAGTCTCGGACAGGGGTGGGTCTACACCTTC.

This chain uses TRBV2 with TRBJ1-5, with TRBD1 matching over 7 bases. Trimming cost V 5 bases and J 7 bases; bases outside gene matches: 8. The germline gives CDR1 SNHLY, CDR2 FYNNEI. The length of the CDR3 is 14 residues. The CDR3, as DNA: TGTGCCAGCAGTTCACAGGGGAAAGGGCAGCCCCAGCATTTT. Amino acid sequence: CASSSQGKGQPQHF.

The gene calls are TRBV6-5 and TRBJ1-2, with a weak D call TRBD1 (5 bases). The CDR3 is made up of 13 amino acids. Per the germline V gene, CDR1 is MNHEY and CDR2 is SVGAGI. Trimming stripped 8 bases from V and 5 bases from J, with 15 bases between. The CDR3 here is CASGTGTAYGYTF. As DNA, the CDR3 is TGTGCCAGCGGTACCGGGACTGCTTATGGCTACACCTTC.